What follows are 26 T cell receptor beta chains derived from one specimen sequenced in a study of blood T cell repertoires in COVID-19. Using immunoSEQ multiplex PCR, the repertoire was profiled, and TCRdb retains in-frame clones only, with some absent. The sample includes over 250,000 clones, roughly nine tenths seen only once; the top ten take approximately 3.7%. The sequencing sample was made of peripheral blood. The receptors shown here come from a man aged 55 to 70 who had recovered from COVID-19.

This chain joins TRBV19 and TRBJ2-5; 10 positions agree with TRBD2. J was trimmed by 4 bases and V by 3 bases; bases with no gene match: 5. The CDR3 sequence is 15 residues long. Germline V gene sequence: CDR1 LNHDA, CDR2 SQIVND (reference sequence). This chain's CDR3 is CASSIVAGGLETQYF. The CDR3 DNA sequence: TGTGCCAGTAGTATCGTAGCGGGGGGATTAGAGACCCAGTACTTC.

The CDR3 reads CASSQIPTGGGYEQYF. CDR3 bases: TGCGCCAGCAGCCAGATCCCGACAGGGGGCGGCTACGAGCAGTACTTC. The chain employs TRBV4-1 and TRBJ2-7, with 10 bases fitting TRBD1. Trimming cost V 3 bases and J 3 bases; bases outside gene matches: 8. The germline V gene has CDR1 MGHRA and CDR2 YSYEKL. This CDR3 contains 16 residues.

The chain is built from TRBV7-9 and TRBJ2-1, with D tentatively TRBD2 (7 bases). The CDR3 is made up of 16 amino acids. The germline V and J ends were trimmed by 0 bases and 7 bases, with 16 bases remaining between them. Germline CDR1 SEHNR, CDR2 FQNEAQ (reference sequence). The CDR3 bases are TGTGCCAGCAGCTTAGCGAAGGGGGGGCACAGGAATGAGCAGTTCTTC. This translates into CASSLAKGGHRNEQFF.

This chain links TRBV9 with TRBJ2-5, with D uncertain. With 7 bases removed from V and 2 bases from J, the gap between germline ends came to 9 bases. CDR1 is SGDLS, CDR2 YYNGEE, per germline. CDR3 size: 12 residues. In nucleotides, the CDR3 is TGTGCCAGCGCGACATCGCAAGAGACCCAGTACTTC. This codes for CASATSQETQYF.

V usage is TRBV19 and J usage is TRBJ2-5; 10 bases align to TRBD1. Germline V gene lookup returns CDR1 LNHDA and CDR2 SQIVND (reference sequence). This CDR3 comprises 15 residues. J lost 5 bases, V lost 3 bases, and 6 bases had no gene match. The CDR3: CASSIGQGGQETQYF. DNA of the CDR3: TGTGCCAGTAGTATCGGACAGGGGGGCCAGGAGACCCAGTACTTC.

The chain is built from TRBV9 and TRBJ2-3, with 11 bases lining up with TRBD2. The V and J ends lost 0 bases and 0 bases, in that order; junction bases with no gene match: 6. CDR1 SGDLS and CDR2 YYNGEE come from the germline V gene. The CDR3 consists of 18 residues. The CDR3 loop reads CASSVVIAGGASTDTQYF. CDR3 nucleotide sequence: TGTGCCAGCAGCGTAGTGATAGCGGGGGGGGCTAGCACAGATACGCAGTATTTT.

This clone was seen a single time. The chain is built from TRBV18 and TRBJ1-2, with 7 bases aligning to TRBD1. Germline V gene data show CDR1 as KGHSH and CDR2 as LQKENI. V was clipped by 5 bases and J by 4 bases; unmatched bases: 10. CDR3 length equals 15 residues. The CDR3 spells CASSVTGDMSYGYTF. The DNA of the CDR3 is TGTGCCAGCTCAGTAACAGGGGATATGAGCTATGGCTACACCTTC.

The sample holds one count of this clone. The chain is built from TRBV18 and TRBJ2-1; 7 bases align to TRBD2. V lost 4 bases, J lost 1 base, and 7 bases stayed unmatched. CDR3 length: 16 residues. From germline, CDR1 is KGHSH and CDR2 LQKENI. The CDR3 DNA follows: TGTGCCAGCTCACTCAGCGGGGCGGGGTCCTACAATGAGCAGTTCTTC. This encodes CASSLSGAGSYNEQFF. The variable domain in full, completed from reference TRBV18 and TRBJ2-1, reads NAGVMQNPRHLVRRRGQEARLRCSPMKGHSHVYWYRQLPEEGLKFMVYLQKENIIDESGMPKERFSAEFPKEGPSILRIQQVVRGDSAAYFCASSLSGAGSYNEQFFGPGTRLTVL.

A remark on this clone: The junction does not match germline at one end; this may be a read error. Other DNA variants within this sample encode the same CDR3. This chain links TRBV6-5 with TRBJ1-4, with D possibly matching TRBD1 (5 bases). Germline lookup yields CDR1 MNHEY and CDR2 SVGAGI. CDR3 size: 14 residues. Here the CDR3 reads CASSYRTRNEKLFF. The CDR3 bases are TGTGCCAGTAGTTACCGGACACGGAATGAAAAACTGTTTTTT.

This chain links TRBV19 with TRBJ2-2; TRBD2 might be the D (5 bases). Per germline, CDR1 LNHDA and CDR2 SQIVND (reference sequence). This CDR3 spans 14 amino acids. Trimming took off 4 bases at V and 1 base at J, with 7 bases between the two ends. This CDR3 reads CASSRTLNTGELFF. The CDR3 DNA reads as TGTGCCAGTAGTAGGACTTTGAACACCGGGGAGCTGTTTTTT.

The V and J genes are TRBV7-2 and TRBJ1-2; D unresolved. CDR1 and CDR2 (germline): SGHTA, FQGNSA. The CDR3 is 13 amino acids. Trimming left V 4 bases short and J 4 bases short, with 10 bases between. The CDR3 region has the DNA TGTGCCAGCAGCTCTCGAGGAGGCTATGGCTACACCTTC. It yields the protein CASSSRGGYGYTF.

The gene calls are TRBV7-2 and TRBJ2-1; the match to TRBD2 covers 9 bases. The CDR3 contains 14 residues. The J segment lost 13 bases and the V segment lost 1 base, leaving 8 bases of the junction unmatched. The V gene's germline CDR1 is SGHTA and CDR2 FQGNSA. The DNA of the CDR3 is TGTGCCAGCAGCTTAGACTCGCGGGGGGGCCTCCAGTTCTTC. Its translation: CASSLDSRGGLQFF. Full variable domain (missing parts from reference TRBV7-2 and TRBJ2-1): GAGVSQSPSNKVTEKGKDVELRCDPISGHTALYWYRQSLGQGLEFLIYFQGNSAPDKSGLPSDRFSAERTGGSVSTLTIQRTQQEDSAVYLCASSLDSRGGLQFFGPGTRLTVL.

This clone was seen only once. The genes are TRBV6-1 and TRBJ2-2, with TRBD2 matching 14 bases. CDR1 and CDR2 (germline): MNHNS, SASEGT. The CDR3 has 17 amino acids. V gave up 4 bases and J gave up 0 bases; unmatched junction bases: 1. Here the CDR3 DNA reads TGTGCCAGCAGTGGACTAGCGGGGGGGGCGAACACCGGGGAGCTGTTTTTT. It is translated as CASSGLAGGANTGELFF.

V is TRBV7-3 and J is TRBJ2-2; no firm D call. Trimming took 5 bases from V and 0 from J, leaving 4 bases between them. Germline V gene sequence: CDR1 SGHTA, CDR2 FQGTGA. CDR3 length: 13 amino acids. The DNA for the CDR3 is TGTGCCAGCAGCAATACGAACACCGGGGAGCTGTTTTTT. Its translation: CASSNTNTGELFF.

This clone has a single count. This chain links TRBV5-1 with TRBJ2-5; 10 bases fit TRBD2. V was pared by 1 base and J by 5 bases, with 8 bases of the junction left unmatched. Germline lookup yields CDR1 SGHRS and CDR2 YFSETQ. This CDR3 is 16 amino acids long. CDR3 DNA sequence: TGCGCCAGCAGCTTGAAGACGAGCGGGGGGGCGGAGACCCAGTACTTC. Amino acid sequence: CASSLKTSGGAETQYF.

The chain employs TRBV6-4 and TRBJ2-7; D uncertain. V lost 8 bases and J lost 3, with 17 bases in between. The germline CDR1 and CDR2 sequences are MRHNA and SNTAGT. The CDR3 spans 14 residues. CDR3 nucleotide sequence: TGTGCCAGCCCATCGGCTTGGGCCCTCTACGAGCAGTACTTC. Its translation is CASPSAWALYEQYF.

The J gene is TRBJ2-5, the V gene TRBV5-1; 7 bases are shared with TRBD2. The CDR3 spans 13 residues. The germline V gene has CDR1 SGHRS and CDR2 YFSETQ. V lost 0 bases to trimming and J lost 12 bases; unmatched junction nucleotides: 8. CDR3: CASSLAGDRGEYF. The CDR3 DNA sequence: TGCGCCAGCAGCTTGGCGGGGGACCGGGGGGAGTACTTC.

The rearrangement joins TRBV18 to TRBJ1-1; 8 bases are a match to TRBD1. The CDR3 extends over 17 amino acids. Germline lookup yields CDR1 KGHSH and CDR2 LQKENI. The V segment lost 3 bases and the J segment 4 bases; nucleotides outside the gene matches: 13. CDR3 DNA: TGTGCCAGCTCACCTGCCGGGACAGGTGGGGTGGGCACTGAAGCTTTCTTT. Amino acids: CASSPAGTGGVGTEAFF.

This clone turned up a few times. The chain joins TRBV10-3 to TRBJ2-7, with D maybe TRBD2 (6 bases). The CDR3 sequence is 16 residues long. With 2 bases removed from V and 6 bases from J, the gap between germline ends came to 20 bases. The germline gives CDR1 ENHRY, CDR2 SYGVKD. CDR3: CAISERATWGVAEQYF. The CDR3 DNA sequence: TGTGCCATCAGTGAGCGCGCGACCTGGGGGGTGGCCGAGCAGTACTTC.

The chain employs TRBV19 and TRBJ2-7; 7 bases align to TRBD1. Germline CDR1 LNHDA, CDR2 SQIVND (reference sequence). The CDR3 loop spans 13 amino acids. V lost 4 bases, J lost 3 bases, and 3 bases stayed unmatched. CDR3 protein: CASSNRQGYEQYF. The CDR3 DNA reads TGTGCCAGTAGTAATCGACAGGGCTACGAGCAGTACTTC. The full variable domain, rest sourced from reference TRBV19 and TRBJ2-7, is DGGITQSPKYLFRKEGQNVTLSCEQNLNHDAMYWYRQDPGQGLRLIYYSQIVNDFQKGDIAEGYSVSREKKESFPLTVTSAQKNPTAFYLCASSNRQGYEQYFGPGTRLTVT.

The rearrangement joins TRBV6-1 to TRBJ2-1, with D unresolved. This CDR3 is 11 amino acids long. The germline V gene encodes CDR1 MNHNS and CDR2 SASEGT. V was cut by 3 bases and J by 12 bases, with 9 bases left in between. The CDR3 reads CASSDAPGQFF. For the CDR3, the DNA is TGTGCCAGCAGTGATGCCCCGGGGCAGTTCTTC.

This clone came up once. V usage is TRBV12-3 or TRBV12-4 and J usage is TRBJ2-2; D might be TRBD2 (5 bases). V was cut by 4 bases and J by 5 bases, with 8 bases left in between. The CDR3 runs to 13 residues. The chain's CDR3 is CASSSRGTGELFF. The CDR3 bases are TGTGCCAGCAGTTCCCGGGGAACCGGGGAGCTGTTTTTT.

The CDR3 DNA reads TGTGCCACCGCCGGGGGGGAAAGTGAGCAGTACTTC. It codes for CATAGGESEQYF. The J gene is TRBJ2-7, the V gene TRBV12-3 or TRBV12-4, with 8 positions matching TRBD2. Trimming at V came to 10 bases and at J to 7 bases, leaving 9 bases not matched to a gene. There are 12 residues in the CDR3.

The rearrangement joins TRBV6-5 to TRBJ2-3, with D possibly matching TRBD1 (6 bases). CDR3 length: 15 amino acids. Per the germline V gene, CDR1 is MNHEY and CDR2 is SVGAGI. V lost 5 bases and J 6 bases, leaving 18 bases between the germline ends. The CDR3 loop is CASSRGQIQFDTQYF. The CDR3 DNA reads TGTGCCAGCAGTCGAGGACAGATTCAGTTCGATACGCAGTATTTT.

This clone was detected only once. The rearrangement links TRBV5-4 to TRBJ1-1, with a weak D call TRBD1 (6 bases). CDR1 is SGHNT, CDR2 YYREEE, per germline (reference sequence). Between the trimmed V and J ends, which lost 4 bases and 5 bases, there was a span of 15 bases. The CDR3 covers 14 residues. The CDR3 sequence is CASSASGQSTEAFF. The CDR3 DNA follows: TGTGCCAGCAGCGCCTCCGGACAGTCGACTGAAGCTTTCTTT. The full variable domain, with the rest looked up from reference TRBV5-4 and TRBJ1-1, is ETGVTQSPTHLIKTRGQQVTLRCSSQSGHNTVSWYQQALGQGPQFIFQYYREEENGRGNFPPRFSGLQFPNYSSELNVNALELDDSALYLCASSASGQSTEAFFGQGTRLTVV.

The V gene is TRBV25-1, the J gene TRBJ2-3; TRBD2 is a possible D gene (5 bases). Per germline, CDR1 MGHDK and CDR2 SYGVNS. The ends were cut back, 1 base at V and 6 bases at J, with 8 bases in the middle. The CDR3 is 13 amino acids. CDR3 loop: CASSESGVDTQYF. Here the CDR3 DNA reads TGTGCCAGCAGTGAATCCGGGGTGGATACGCAGTATTTT.